Listed below are T cell receptor beta chains from one sample, sequenced in a study of T cell responses to AZD1222 COVID-19 vaccine. Method: immunoSEQ multiplex PCR; TCRdb's copy keeps in-frame clones and lacks some. The sample records about 140,000 clones, roughly 87% being singletons. This sample comprised peripheral blood, obtained 28 days after the second dose of the MenACWY control vaccine. All receptors derive from an adult who received the MenACWY meningococcal vaccine as a control. Each CDR3 is given without its conserved first and last residue. Rows give clone size only sometimes, using once, few, many, or a class for an expanded clone.

v_gene: TRBV28
abundance: once
j_gene: TRBJ1-5
CDR3aa: ASSFGRTARGPQH

v_gene: TRBV19
abundance: .
j_gene: TRBJ2-2
CDR3aa: ASRLWTGELF

v_gene: TRBV12-3/TRBV12-4
abundance: .
j_gene: TRBJ2-1
CDR3aa: ASRSTGGEQF

v_gene: TRBV18
abundance: .
j_gene: TRBJ2-7
CDR3aa: ASSPSGVYEQY

v_gene: TRBV3-1/TRBV3-2
abundance: .
j_gene: TRBJ1-1
CDR3aa: ASSRGWGENTEAF

v_gene: TRBV19
abundance: .
j_gene: TRBJ1-3
CDR3aa: ASSTTVTGNTIY

v_gene: TRBV6-2/TRBV6-3
abundance: .
j_gene: TRBJ1-1
CDR3aa: ASSLPGVEAF

v_gene: TRBV28
abundance: .
j_gene: TRBJ2-1
CDR3aa: ASSLGQQGIGEQF

v_gene: TRBV6-2/TRBV6-3
abundance: .
j_gene: TRBJ2-2
CDR3aa: ASSYTGGPTGELF

v_gene: TRBV14
abundance: .
j_gene: TRBJ2-7
CDR3aa: ASSLHLIGGGEQY